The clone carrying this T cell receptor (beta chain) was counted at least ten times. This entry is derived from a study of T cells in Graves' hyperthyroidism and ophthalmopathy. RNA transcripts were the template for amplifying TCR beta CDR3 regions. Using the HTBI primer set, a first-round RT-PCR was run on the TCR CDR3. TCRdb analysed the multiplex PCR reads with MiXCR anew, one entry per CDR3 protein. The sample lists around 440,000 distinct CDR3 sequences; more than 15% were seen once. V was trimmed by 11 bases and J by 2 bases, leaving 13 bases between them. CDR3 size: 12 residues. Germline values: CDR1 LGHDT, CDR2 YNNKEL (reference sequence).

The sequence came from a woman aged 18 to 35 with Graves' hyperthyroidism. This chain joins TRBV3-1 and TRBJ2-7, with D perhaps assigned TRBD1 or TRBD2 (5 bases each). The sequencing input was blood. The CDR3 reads CASRGGTYEQYF. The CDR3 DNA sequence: TGTGCCTCTCGGGGCGGTACCTACGAGCAGTACTTC.